Given below is one TCR beta chain in context. What it binds is not known. The CDR3 has 15 residues. Trimming removed 3 bases at V and 1 base at J, with 13 bases between. Germline-derived CDR1 and CDR2 are SGDLS and YYNGEE. PCR involved 60 Vbeta and 13 Jbeta primers. The data were produced by immunoSEQ multiplex PCR, yet TCRdb's version contains in-frame clones alone and is incomplete. The data include about 170,000 clones; the top ten clones carry about 0.79%. This entry comes from a study of cytomegalovirus exposure and HLA in healthy donors. Whole-study results and caveats: The study recorded 150 to 200 TCR beta chains that were cytomegalovirus-associated. Across donors, sequencing depth was assumed by presence/absence analyses to be roughly uniform.

The chain recombines TRBV9 with TRBJ1-1, with D tentatively TRBD1 (5 bases). This TCR came from a woman aged 18-29 years in good health and CMV-seropositive. Sequencing was done on a sample of PBMCs. The CDR3 is CASSGLPGGNTEAFF. The DNA of the CDR3 is TGTGCCAGCAGCGGCCTCCCGGGGGGGAACACTGAAGCTTTCTTT.